What follows is one TCR beta chain and its context. Its specificity is unknown. Regions amplified from RNA transcripts were the TCR beta CDR3 regions. A set of HTBI primers served as the primers for a first-round RT-PCR of the TCR CDR3. TCRdb re-derived calls from the multiplex PCR reads in MiXCR, one entry per CDR3 protein. The sample lists about 270,000 distinct CDR3 sequences, around 25% occurring once. In patients aged 18 to 65, hyperthyroidism was newly diagnosed, with duration under 2 months. Orbital computed tomography and thyroid ultrasound, together with serum TRAb and thyroxine and clinical symptoms, were used for diagnoses. This specimen belongs to a study of T cells in Graves' hyperthyroidism and ophthalmopathy. Points from the study as a whole: Among clonotypes expanded in thyroid above 0.001, most were also found in blood. For ophthalmopathy, model prediction preceded onset by a median 6.5 months.

This sequence was found in a man aged 40-49 years with Graves' hyperthyroidism that later progressed to Graves' ophthalmopathy. Sequencing was performed on blood.

CDR3 sequence (DNA): TGTGCCAGCAGCTCGGGACTAGCCGCCGAGCAGTACTTC. Its protein is CASSSGLAAEQYF. The genes are TRBV6-2 or TRBV6-3 and TRBJ2-7, with 9 bases identical to TRBD2. Germline CDR1 reads MNHEY; CDR2 reads SVGEGT. J was trimmed by 6 bases and V by 6 bases; bases with no gene match: 6. This CDR3 comprises 13 residues.